The TCR beta chain described here comes from a study of cytomegalovirus exposure and HLA in healthy donors. Whole-study findings and limits: Later on, analysis showed that most CMV-associated TCR beta chains appeared to be HLA-restricted. In presence/absence analyses, roughly uniform sequencing depth across donors was assumed. The classifier reportedly diagnosed cytomegalovirus status with high sensitivity and specificity.

This CDR3 is 17 amino acids long. Trimming removed 2 bases from V and 0 bases from J; junction bases left unmatched: 10. In germline, CDR1 is SGHNT, CDR2 YYREEE (reference sequence). Turning to this clone: The antigen is unknown.

Primers included in the PCR were 60 Vbeta and 13 Jbeta primers. Clones were sequenced by immunoSEQ multiplex PCR, and TCRdb holds only the in-frame ones, with some missing. The sample has around 200,000 clones, around 80% seen once; the top ten hold roughly 2%. The specimen sequenced was PBMCs. The gene calls are TRBV5-4 and TRBJ1-1; 7 positions match TRBD1. The TCR was taken from a man aged 25 to 40 in good health and CMV-seronegative. The CDR3 reads CASSLGGGGIMNTEAFF. The CDR3, as DNA: TGTGCCAGCAGCTTAGGAGGGGGCGGGATCATGAACACTGAAGCTTTCTTT. The full variable domain, with the rest looked up from reference TRBV5-4 and TRBJ1-1, is ETGVTQSPTHLIKTRGQQVTLRCSSQSGHNTVSWYQQALGQGPQFIFQYYREEENGRGNFPPRFSGLQFPNYSSELNVNALELDDSALYLCASSLGGGGIMNTEAFFGQGTRLTVV.